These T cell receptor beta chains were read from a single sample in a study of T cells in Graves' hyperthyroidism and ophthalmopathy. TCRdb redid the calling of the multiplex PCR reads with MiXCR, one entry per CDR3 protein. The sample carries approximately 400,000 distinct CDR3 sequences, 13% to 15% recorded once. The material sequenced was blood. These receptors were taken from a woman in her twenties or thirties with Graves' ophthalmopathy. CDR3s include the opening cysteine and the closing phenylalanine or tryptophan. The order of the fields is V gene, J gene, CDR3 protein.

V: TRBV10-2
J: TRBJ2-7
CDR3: CASSERGQSYEQYF

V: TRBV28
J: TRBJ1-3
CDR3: CASNGGNTIYF

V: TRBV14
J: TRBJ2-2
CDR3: CASSQRTPGQGGTGELFF

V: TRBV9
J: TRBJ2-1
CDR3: CASSVGHRGSNEQFF

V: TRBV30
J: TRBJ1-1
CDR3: CAWKGTGRNTEAFF

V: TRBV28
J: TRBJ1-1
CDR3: CASTKNVGLNTEAFF

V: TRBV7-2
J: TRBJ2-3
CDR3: CASSHTSGGRDTQYF

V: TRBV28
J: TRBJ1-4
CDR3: CASSRATDYNEKLFF

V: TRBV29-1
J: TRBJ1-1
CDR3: CSADGQGMNTEAFF

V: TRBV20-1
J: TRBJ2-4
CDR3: CSARDPISGIQYF

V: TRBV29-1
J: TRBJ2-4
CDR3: CSVAQDLAKNIQYF

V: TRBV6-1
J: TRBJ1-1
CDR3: CASSHMQNTEAFF

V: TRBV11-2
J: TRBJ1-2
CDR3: CASSSLNLNGYTF

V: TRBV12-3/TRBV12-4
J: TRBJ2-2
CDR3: CASTRGGTGELFF

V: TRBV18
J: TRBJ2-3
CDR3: CASSPSRATGRDTQYF

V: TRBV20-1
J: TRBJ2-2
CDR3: CSARGGEGMGTGELFF

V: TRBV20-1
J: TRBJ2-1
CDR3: CSAPARGPQVGNEQFF

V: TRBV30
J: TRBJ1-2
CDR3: CAWKSGGDYGYTF

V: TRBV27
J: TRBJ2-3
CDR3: CASRDLGLHDLNTQYF

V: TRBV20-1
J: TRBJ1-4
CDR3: CSATTPRGVNEKLFF

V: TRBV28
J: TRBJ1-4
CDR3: CASRSSGDMPTNEKLFF

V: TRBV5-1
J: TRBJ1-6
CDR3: CASSFRTESYNSPLHF

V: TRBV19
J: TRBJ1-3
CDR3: CASIKVGVGNTIYF

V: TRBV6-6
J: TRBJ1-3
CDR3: CASSYGRGSGNTIYF

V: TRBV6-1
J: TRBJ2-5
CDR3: CASTSRLAAMETQYF

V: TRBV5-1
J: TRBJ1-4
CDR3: CASSRALGEKLFF

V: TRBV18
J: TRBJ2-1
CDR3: CASSLSPGQVAYNEQFF

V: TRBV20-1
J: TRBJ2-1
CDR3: CSAFQGSSYNEQFF

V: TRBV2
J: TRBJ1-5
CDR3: CASKAQSNQPQHF

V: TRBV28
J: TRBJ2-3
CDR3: CASSSPETQYF

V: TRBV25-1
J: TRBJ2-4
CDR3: CASSSGGSKNIQYF

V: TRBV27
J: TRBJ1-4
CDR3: CASSFRFSTNEKLFF

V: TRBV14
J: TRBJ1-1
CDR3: CASSQNSGLGPEAFF

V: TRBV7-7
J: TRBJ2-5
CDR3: CASSLTSGGETQYF

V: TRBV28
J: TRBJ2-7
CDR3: CASTGGGEQYF

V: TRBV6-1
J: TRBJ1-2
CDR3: CASSYFLGTGTGSNYGYTF

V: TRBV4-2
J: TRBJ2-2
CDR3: CASSRIPGQMNTGELFF